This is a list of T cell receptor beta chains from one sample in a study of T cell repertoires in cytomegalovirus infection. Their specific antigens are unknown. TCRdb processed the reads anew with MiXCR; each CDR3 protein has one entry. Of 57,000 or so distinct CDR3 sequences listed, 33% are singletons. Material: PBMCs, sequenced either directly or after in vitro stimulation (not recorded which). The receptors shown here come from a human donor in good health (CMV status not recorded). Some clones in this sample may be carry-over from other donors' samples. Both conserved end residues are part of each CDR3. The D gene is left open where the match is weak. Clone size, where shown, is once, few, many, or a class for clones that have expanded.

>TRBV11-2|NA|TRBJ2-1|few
CASSLDWQANEQFF
TGTGCCAGCAGCTTAGATTGGCAGGCAAATGAGCAGTTCTTC
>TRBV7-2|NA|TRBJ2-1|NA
CASSESGVYNEQFF
TGTGCCAGCAGTGAATCGGGAGTCTACAATGAGCAGTTCTTC
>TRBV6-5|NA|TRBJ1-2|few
CASSSPGNSAYGYTF
TGTGCCAGCAGTTCTCCGGGGAATTCGGCTTATGGCTACACCTTC
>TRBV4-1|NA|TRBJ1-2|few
CASSLDGVGAFF
TGCGCCAGCAGCCTGGACGGGGTGGGGGCTTTCTTC
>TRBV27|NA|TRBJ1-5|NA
CASSYGGGQPQHF
TGTGCCAGCAGTTATGGAGGCGGGCAGCCCCAGCATTTT
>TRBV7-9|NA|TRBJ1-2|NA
CASSLGKGGYGYTF
TGTGCCAGCAGCTTAGGAAAAGGGGGCTATGGCTACACCTTC
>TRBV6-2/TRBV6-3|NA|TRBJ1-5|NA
CASSYLPAEPQHF
TGTGCCAGCAGTTACCTCCCAGCAGAGCCCCAGCATTTT
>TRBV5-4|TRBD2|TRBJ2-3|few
CASSLGLAGPTDTQYF
TGTGCCAGCAGCTTGGGACTAGCGGGGCCCACAGATACGCAGTATTTT
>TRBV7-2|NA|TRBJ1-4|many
CASSPVNSATNEKLFF
TGTGCCAGCAGCCCAGTGAATTCGGCAACTAATGAAAAACTGTTTTTT
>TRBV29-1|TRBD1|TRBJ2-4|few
CSVRTGGMYAKNIQYF
TGCAGCGTTCGGACAGGGGGCATGTATGCCAAAAACATTCAGTACTTC
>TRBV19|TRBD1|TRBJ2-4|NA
CASSRTGSNIQYF
TGTGCCAGTAGTCGGACAGGTTCGAACATTCAGTACTTC
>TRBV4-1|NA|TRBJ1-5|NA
CASSQVWSQPQHF
TGCGCCAGCAGCCAAGTTTGGAGTCAGCCCCAGCATTTT
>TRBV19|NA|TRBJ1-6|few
CASTRDIGYNSPLHF
TGTGCCAGTACCCGGGACATTGGTTACAATTCACCCCTCCACTTT
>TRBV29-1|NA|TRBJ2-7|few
CSAEQGGYEQYF
TGCAGCGCCGAGCAGGGCGGCTACGAGCAGTACTTC
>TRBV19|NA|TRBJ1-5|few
CASSMYRPRSNQPQHF
TGTGCCAGTAGTATGTACAGGCCGCGCAGCAATCAGCCCCAGCATTTT
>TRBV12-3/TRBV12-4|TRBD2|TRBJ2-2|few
CASSFRLAGGTGELFF
TGTGCCAGCAGTTTCCGACTAGCGGGGGGTACCGGGGAGCTGTTTTTT
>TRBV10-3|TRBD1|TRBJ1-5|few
CAISAQEGAGQPQHF
TGTGCCATCAGTGCTCAGGAGGGGGCGGGTCAGCCCCAGCATTTT
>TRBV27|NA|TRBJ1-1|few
CASSPWDTHTEAFF
TGTGCCAGCAGTCCATGGGACACCCACACTGAAGCTTTCTTT
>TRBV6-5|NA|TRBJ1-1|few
CASSYPRAGGYTEAFF
TGTGCCAGCAGTTACCCACGGGCAGGCGGTTACACTGAAGCTTTCTTT
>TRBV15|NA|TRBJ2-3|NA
CATSRDRGGTDTQYF
TGTGCCACCAGCAGAGATCGAGGGGGCACAGATACGCAGTATTTT
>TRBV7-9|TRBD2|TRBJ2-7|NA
CASSPSGEAYEQYF
TGTGCCAGCAGCCCGAGCGGGGAGGCCTACGAGCAGTACTTC
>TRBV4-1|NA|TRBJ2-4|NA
CASSQDWGTKNIQYF
TGCGCCAGCAGCCAAGATTGGGGTACCAAAAACATTCAGTACTTC
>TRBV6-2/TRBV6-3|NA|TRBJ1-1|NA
CASSYGWGLTAFF
TGTGCCAGCAGTTACGGATGGGGACTTACGGCTTTCTTT
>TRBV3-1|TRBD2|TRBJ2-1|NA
CASSWGSGDYNEQFF
TGTGCCAGCAGTTGGGGGAGCGGGGACTACAATGAGCAGTTCTTC
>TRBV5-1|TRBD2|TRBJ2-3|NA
CASSSTVASGASTDTQYF
TGCGCCAGCAGCTCCACCGTAGCTAGCGGGGCTAGCACAGATACGCAGTATTTT
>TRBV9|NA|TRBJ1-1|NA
CASSPEIYTEAFF
TGTGCCAGCAGCCCCGAGATATACACTGAAGCTTTCTTT
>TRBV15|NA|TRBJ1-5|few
CATGRRWGRNQPQHF
TGTGCCACCGGACGTCGGTGGGGACGCAATCAGCCCCAGCATTTT
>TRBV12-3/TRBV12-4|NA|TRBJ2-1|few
CASSFRVGEQFF
TGTGCCAGCAGTTTTAGGGTGGGTGAGCAGTTCTTC
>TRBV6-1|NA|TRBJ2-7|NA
CASSPSGYEQYF
TGTGCCAGCAGTCCATCAGGGTACGAGCAGTACTTC
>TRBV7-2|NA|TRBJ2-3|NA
CASSSTWSTDTQYF
TGTGCCAGCAGCTCAACCTGGAGCACAGATACGCAGTATTTT
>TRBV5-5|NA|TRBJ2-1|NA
CASSPRDPKDEQFF
TGTGCCAGCAGCCCCCGGGACCCAAAGGATGAGCAGTTCTTC
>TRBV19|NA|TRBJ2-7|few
CASSITMGYEQYF
TGTGCCAGTAGTATTACCATGGGCTACGAGCAGTACTTC
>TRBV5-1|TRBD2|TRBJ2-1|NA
CASSPGLAENNEQFF
TGCGCCAGCAGCCCGGGACTAGCGGAAAACAATGAGCAGTTCTTC